The 32 T cell receptor beta chains given below trace back to one sample, sequenced in a study of immune characterization of retroperitoneal liposarcoma. TCRdb passed the PCR reads through MiXCR, listing each CDR3 protein once. In the table there are over 10,000 distinct CDR3 sequences, roughly 47% of which are singletons. Input material: tumor tissue. The receptor source for this set is a female donor with retroperitoneal liposarcoma.

This chain uses TRBV7-2 with TRBJ2-7, with TRBD2 identical over 11 bases. The better agreement between TRBJ2-5 and the DNA end casts doubt on the J call. Germline lookup yields CDR1 SGHTA and CDR2 FQGNSA. This CDR3 has 16 amino acids. The CDR3 nucleotides are TGTGCCAGCAGCCCAAATTTAGCGGGGGGGGGGGAGACCCAGTACTTC. Amino acid sequence: CASSPNLAGGGETQYF.

As DNA, the CDR3 is TGTGCCAGCGGGTGGGGGAATGAGCAGTTCTTC. Translation gives CASGWGNEQFF. The chain joins TRBV6-1 to TRBJ2-1; perhaps D is TRBD1 or TRBD2 (5 bases each). From germline, CDR1 is MNHNS and CDR2 SASEGT. The CDR3 contains 11 residues. V gave up 8 bases and J gave up 7 bases, with 9 bases separating them.

As for this clonotype: A much larger clone lies one base from this, so it may be a read error. V is TRBV7-2 and J is TRBJ2-1; D remains unclear. CDR1 SGHTA and CDR2 FQGNSA come from the germline V gene. The CDR3 has 15 residues. The DNA of the CDR3 is TGTGCCAGCAGCCGCGGTCTAAGTCCCTACAATGAGCAGGTCTTC. It translates to CASSRGLSPYNEQVF.

The chain employs TRBV6-1 and TRBJ2-3; 11 positions match TRBD1. In germline, CDR1 is MNHNS, CDR2 SASEGT. V lost 10 bases and J lost 4; bases outside the gene matches: 4. This CDR3 region has 13 residues. CDR3 sequence: CATGTGGSDTQYF. The CDR3 DNA follows: TGTGCCACCGGGACAGGGGGGTCAGATACGCAGTATTTT.

This clonotype has just a few counts. This could be a read error, since a much larger clone is one nucleotide away. V gene TRBV6-5 combines with J gene TRBJ2-1; 10 bases align to TRBD1. V trimming: 0 bases; J trimming: 10 bases; junction bases outside the gene matches: 9. Germline CDR1 reads MNHEY; CDR2 reads SVGAGI. The CDR3 spans 16 residues. CDR3 protein: CASSYSVSGQGSEQFF. The CDR3 bases are TGTGCCAGCAGTTACTCCGTTTCGGGACAGGGGTCAGAGCAGTTCTTC.

The chain uses TRBV6-6 and TRBJ2-1, with 11 bases fitting TRBD1. CDR1 MNHNY and CDR2 SVGAGI come from the germline V gene (reference sequence). The CDR3 contains 17 residues. V lost 2 bases to trimming and J lost 3 bases; unmatched junction nucleotides: 6. The CDR3 coding sequence is TGTGCCAGCAGTTACCCTCCAGGGACAGGGGGCTACAATGAGCAGTTCTTC. It codes for CASSYPPGTGGYNEQFF.

This chain links TRBV6-5 with TRBJ2-1; possibly TRBD1 for D (7 bases). Per the germline V gene, CDR1 is MNHEY and CDR2 is SVGAGI. V was trimmed by 6 bases and J by 13 bases, leaving 19 bases between them. The CDR3 extends over 13 amino acids. CDR3 protein: CASSTGAGGTQFF. Written as DNA, the CDR3 is TGTGCCAGCAGCACAGGGGCTGGGGGGACCCAGTTCTTC.

The rearrangement joins TRBV6-1 to TRBJ1-6, with D possibly matching TRBD1 (5 bases). CDR1 is MNHNS, CDR2 SASEGT, per germline. Trimming took off 3 bases at V and 13 bases at J, with 16 bases between the two ends. This CDR3 has 14 residues. CDR3 sequence (DNA): TGTGCCAGCAGTGAGAGCAGGGTCGGTCCCCCCCTCCACTTT. Its translation: CASSESRVGPPLHF.

The chain uses TRBV6-1 and TRBJ2-1; D gene ambiguous. The tail of the sequence fits TRBJ2-7 better, so the J call may be wrong. The CDR3 covers 15 residues. CDR1 is MNHNS, CDR2 SASEGT, per germline. This CDR3 is CASSDLSARYNEQYF. Here the CDR3 DNA reads TGTGCCAGCAGTGACTTGAGCGCTCGGTACAATGAGCAGTACTTC.

V gene TRBV11-1 combines with J gene TRBJ2-1; a weak D match, TRBD2 (5 bases). Gene TRBJ2-7 matches the end of the DNA better, so the J call may be wrong. This CDR3 has 17 residues. Germline CDR1 SGHAT, CDR2 FQDESV (reference sequence). Here the CDR3 DNA reads TGTGCCAGCAGCACTAGAGGTTCTGGCGTTCTTGCCTACGAGCAGTACTTC. Residues: CASSTRGSGVLAYEQYF.

The genes are TRBV11-3 and TRBJ2-4; 10 bases agree with TRBD1. The J call may be mistaken, given a closer DNA end match to TRBJ2-1. Germline loops: CDR1 SGHNT, CDR2 YENEEA. The CDR3 consists of 18 residues. Here the CDR3 reads CASSPTGTGVVAKNIQFF. The CDR3 DNA reads TGTGCCAGCAGCCCGACCGGGACAGGGGTGGTAGCCAAAAACATTCAGTTCTTC.

V gene TRBV11-1 combines with J gene TRBJ1-2; no firm D call. Germline values: CDR1 SGHAT, CDR2 FQDESV (reference sequence). The CDR3 length is 14 residues. The ends were cut back, 1 base at V and 4 bases at J, with 10 bases in the middle. For the CDR3, the DNA is TGTGCCAGCAGCTTAGTACGGACGACCTATGGCTACACCTTC. Amino acid sequence: CASSLVRTTYGYTF.

About this clonotype: The final CDR3 position lacks the conserved phenylalanine or tryptophan, pointing to a likely read error. The V and J genes are TRBV6-1 and TRBJ1-6; 9 bases match TRBD1. Germline lookup yields CDR1 MNHNS and CDR2 SASEGT. V gave up 4 bases and J gave up 4 bases; unmatched junction bases: 23. This CDR3 has 22 amino acids. The CDR3 DNA follows: TGTGCCAGCAGTGGACCGGGACAGGGTCTCATTCTTCTGCCTGCGTATAATTCACCCCTCCACTTG. Its translation: CASSGPGQGLILLPAYNSPLHL.

The genes are TRBV6-5 and TRBJ2-5, with TRBD1 identical over 9 bases. TRBJ2-7 matches the DNA end more closely, so the J call is doubtful. The CDR3 is 14 residues long. CDR1 is MNHEY and CDR2 is SVGAGI in the germline V gene. The CDR3 sequence is CASSRTGATYEQYF. The CDR3 DNA reads TGTGCCAGCAGTAGGACAGGGGCGACCTACGAGCAGTACTTC.

In its sample, this clonotype was seen a few times. This CDR3 reads CASRTGGGNQPQHF. In DNA form, the CDR3 reads TGTGCCAGCCGAACAGGGGGCGGCAATCAGCCCCAGCATTTT. The chain is built from TRBV6-1 and TRBJ1-5; 9 positions agree with TRBD1. Germline values: CDR1 MNHNS, CDR2 SASEGT. This CDR3 is built from 14 residues. The junction had 4 bases not matched to a gene; V was cut back by 8 bases and J by 2 bases.

As concerns this clonotype: The conserved closing phenylalanine or tryptophan is absent in this CDR3, likely reflecting a read error. The chain joins TRBV6-1 to TRBJ2-7; 7 bases line up with TRBD1. With 6 bases clipped from V and 10 bases from J, the junction kept 9 bases outside the gene matches. Germline CDR1 reads MNHNS; CDR2 reads SASEGT. There are 12 residues in the CDR3. DNA for the CDR3: TGTGCCAGCAGCCTTACAGGGGCCGATCAGTACTTA. This codes for CASSLTGADQYL.

The chain recombines TRBV12-3 or TRBV12-4 with TRBJ2-1, with a weak D call TRBD1 (6 bases). V dropped 0 bases and J dropped 7 bases, with 10 bases sitting between them. The CDR3 runs 14 residues. CDR3 sequence: CASSLAGAHNEQFF. Here the CDR3 DNA reads TGTGCCAGCAGTTTAGCGGGGGCCCATAATGAGCAGTTCTTC.

This clonotype has just a few counts. CDR3: CASGYTGLEQYF. DNA for the CDR3: TGTGCCAGCGGCTATACAGGGCTCGAGCAGTACTTC. The chain links TRBV12-3 or TRBV12-4 to TRBJ2-5; the D gene is possibly TRBD1 (6 bases). The DNA end is a closer match to TRBJ2-7, so the J assignment may be wrong. This CDR3 region has 12 residues.

The V and J genes are TRBV6-8 and TRBJ2-1; D perhaps matches TRBD2 (7 bases). Looked up from germline, CDR1 is MNHGY and CDR2 is SAAAGT. This CDR3 contains 14 residues. The V end lost 7 bases, the J end lost 9 bases, and 19 bases lay between the germline ends. CDR3 nucleotides: TGTGCCAGCACCCCGTGGGGGGGCTCGGGTGAGCAGTTCTTC. Its translation: CASTPWGGSGEQFF.

In this sample, this clonotype turned up a few times. Written as DNA, the CDR3 is TGCGCCAGCATCAGCGGGAGTATGAATGAGCAGTACTTC. Its translation is CASISGSMNEQYF. The rearrangement links TRBV10-2 to TRBJ2-7; 8 nucleotides line up with TRBD2. Germline assignment: CDR1 WSHSY and CDR2 SAAADI. There are 13 residues in the CDR3. V was pared by 7 bases and J by 7 bases, with 9 bases of the junction left unmatched.

This rearrangement joins TRBV6-1 to TRBJ2-1, with TRBD2 matching over 11 bases. CDR1 is MNHNS, CDR2 SASEGT, per germline. With 6 bases clipped from V and 3 bases from J, the junction kept 7 bases outside the gene matches. The CDR3 is 16 residues long. The CDR3 protein is CASRDLAGGLYNEQFF. CDR3 coding DNA: TGTGCCAGCAGAGATCTAGCGGGAGGCCTCTACAATGAGCAGTTCTTC.

This rearrangement joins TRBV6-1 to TRBJ2-7, with TRBD1 matching over 12 bases. V shed 3 bases, J shed 7 bases, and the junction held 7 bases outside the gene matches. Germline loops: CDR1 MNHNS, CDR2 SASEGT. The CDR3 runs to 15 residues. CDR3 nucleotide sequence: TGTGCCAGCAGTGAGGGGACAGGGGGCGCGTGGGAGCAGTACTTC. Translating gives CASSEGTGGAWEQYF.

By share, this clonotype ranks as medium-sized. The chain links TRBV6-6 to TRBJ2-1; the match to TRBD1 covers 7 bases. Germline assignment: CDR1 MNHNY and CDR2 SVGAGI (reference sequence). V lost 7 bases, J lost 10 bases, and 10 bases stayed unmatched. The CDR3 sequence is 13 residues long. The CDR3 coding sequence is TGTGCCAGCAAGGAGACAGGGACGTACGAGCAGTTCTTC. Its translation: CASKETGTYEQFF.

This clonotype was counted many times. The CDR3 here is CASSPSRGQGQETQYF. CDR3 bases: TGCGCCAGCAGCCCCTCGCGGGGACAGGGGCAAGAGACCCAGTACTTC. The genes are TRBV4-1 and TRBJ2-5; the match to TRBD1 covers 10 bases. The V segment lost 4 bases and the J segment 2 bases; nucleotides outside the gene matches: 7. Germline loops: CDR1 MGHRA, CDR2 YSYEKL. This CDR3 contains 16 residues.

The chain couples TRBV12-3 or TRBV12-4 to TRBJ2-1; D gene ambiguous. V lost 7 bases and J 9 bases, leaving 10 bases between the germline ends. The length of the CDR3 is 11 residues. The CDR3 region is CASTLEGEQFF. The DNA of the CDR3 is TGTGCCAGCACCTTAGAAGGTGAGCAGTTCTTC.

The chain uses TRBV27 and TRBJ2-3; no definite D call. CDR1 MNHEY and CDR2 SMNVEV come from the germline V gene (reference sequence). Trimming pared 5 bases from V and 4 bases from J, leaving 10 bases between. The CDR3 has 13 amino acids. As DNA, the CDR3 is TGTGCCAGCAGTGTCATGGGTGCAGATACGCAGTATTTT. Its translation is CASSVMGADTQYF.

This clonotype appeared many times. V is TRBV7-6 and J is TRBJ2-1; 7 nucleotides align to TRBD2. With 5 bases clipped from V and 10 bases from J, the junction kept 17 bases outside the gene matches. The CDR3 spans 16 residues. Germline CDR1 reads SGHVS; CDR2 reads FNYEAQ. The CDR3 DNA is TGTGCCAGCAGCCCAAGTGGCGGGAGTCTCTCCTACGAGCAGTTCTTC. This codes for CASSPSGGSLSYEQFF. The full variable domain, completed using reference TRBV7-6 and TRBJ2-1, is GAGVSQSPRYKVTKRGQDVALRCDPISGHVSLYWYRQALGQGPEFLTYFNYEAQQDKSGLPNDRFSAERPEGSISTLTIQRTEQRDSAMYRCASSPSGGSLSYEQFFGPGTRLTVL.

This clonotype ranks as medium-sized (0.01 to 0.1%). This chain links TRBV6-6 with TRBJ2-1; D is unresolved. With 1 base removed from V and 4 bases from J, the gap between germline ends came to 14 bases. The CDR3 runs 16 residues. Per the germline V gene, CDR1 is MNHNY and CDR2 is SVGAGI (reference sequence). The CDR3 here is CASSYLAESAYNEQFF. The CDR3 DNA reads TGTGCCAGCAGTTACTTGGCTGAGTCGGCTTACAATGAGCAGTTCTTC.

This clonotype was recorded a few times. The chain carries TRBV6-5 and TRBJ1-2; 8 nucleotides match TRBD1. Looked up from germline, CDR1 is MNHEY and CDR2 is SVGAGI. The CDR3 totals 12 residues. With V trimmed by 3 bases and J by 8 bases, 2 bases remained unmatched. The CDR3 protein is CASSYSGGGYTF. CDR3 nucleotides: TGTGCCAGCAGTTATTCAGGGGGCGGCTACACCTTC.

In DNA form, the CDR3 reads TGTGCCAGCAGTTCGGGGACAGGGTTCGGCATTCAGTACTTC. Its protein is CASSSGTGFGIQYF. This chain uses TRBV6-1 with TRBJ2-4, with 9 bases matching TRBD1. The CDR3 totals 14 residues. Germline V lookup: CDR1 MNHNS, CDR2 SASEGT. The ends lost 5 bases at V and 9 bases at J; junction bases unmatched: 8.

Only a few counts were recorded for this clonotype. The rearrangement links TRBV6-1 to TRBJ1-2; D might be TRBD1 (6 bases). V lost 7 bases to trimming and J lost 7 bases, with 13 bases between them. CDR3 size: 12 residues. Germline CDR1 reads MNHNS; CDR2 reads SASEGT. The chain's CDR3 is CASTLGGTGYTF. CDR3 nucleotide sequence: TGTGCCAGCACCCTAGGGGGAACTGGCTACACCTTC.

This clonotype is medium-sized (0.01 to 0.1%) within its sample. The genes are TRBV6-1 and TRBJ2-5; the D is unclear. Near its end, the DNA agrees better with TRBJ2-7, so the J call may be wrong. The CDR3 runs to 12 residues. Germline V gene lookup returns CDR1 MNHNS and CDR2 SASEGT. The CDR3 DNA follows: TGTGCCAGCAGTGAATTGGTGAGCGAGCAGTACTTC. Its translation: CASSELVSEQYF.